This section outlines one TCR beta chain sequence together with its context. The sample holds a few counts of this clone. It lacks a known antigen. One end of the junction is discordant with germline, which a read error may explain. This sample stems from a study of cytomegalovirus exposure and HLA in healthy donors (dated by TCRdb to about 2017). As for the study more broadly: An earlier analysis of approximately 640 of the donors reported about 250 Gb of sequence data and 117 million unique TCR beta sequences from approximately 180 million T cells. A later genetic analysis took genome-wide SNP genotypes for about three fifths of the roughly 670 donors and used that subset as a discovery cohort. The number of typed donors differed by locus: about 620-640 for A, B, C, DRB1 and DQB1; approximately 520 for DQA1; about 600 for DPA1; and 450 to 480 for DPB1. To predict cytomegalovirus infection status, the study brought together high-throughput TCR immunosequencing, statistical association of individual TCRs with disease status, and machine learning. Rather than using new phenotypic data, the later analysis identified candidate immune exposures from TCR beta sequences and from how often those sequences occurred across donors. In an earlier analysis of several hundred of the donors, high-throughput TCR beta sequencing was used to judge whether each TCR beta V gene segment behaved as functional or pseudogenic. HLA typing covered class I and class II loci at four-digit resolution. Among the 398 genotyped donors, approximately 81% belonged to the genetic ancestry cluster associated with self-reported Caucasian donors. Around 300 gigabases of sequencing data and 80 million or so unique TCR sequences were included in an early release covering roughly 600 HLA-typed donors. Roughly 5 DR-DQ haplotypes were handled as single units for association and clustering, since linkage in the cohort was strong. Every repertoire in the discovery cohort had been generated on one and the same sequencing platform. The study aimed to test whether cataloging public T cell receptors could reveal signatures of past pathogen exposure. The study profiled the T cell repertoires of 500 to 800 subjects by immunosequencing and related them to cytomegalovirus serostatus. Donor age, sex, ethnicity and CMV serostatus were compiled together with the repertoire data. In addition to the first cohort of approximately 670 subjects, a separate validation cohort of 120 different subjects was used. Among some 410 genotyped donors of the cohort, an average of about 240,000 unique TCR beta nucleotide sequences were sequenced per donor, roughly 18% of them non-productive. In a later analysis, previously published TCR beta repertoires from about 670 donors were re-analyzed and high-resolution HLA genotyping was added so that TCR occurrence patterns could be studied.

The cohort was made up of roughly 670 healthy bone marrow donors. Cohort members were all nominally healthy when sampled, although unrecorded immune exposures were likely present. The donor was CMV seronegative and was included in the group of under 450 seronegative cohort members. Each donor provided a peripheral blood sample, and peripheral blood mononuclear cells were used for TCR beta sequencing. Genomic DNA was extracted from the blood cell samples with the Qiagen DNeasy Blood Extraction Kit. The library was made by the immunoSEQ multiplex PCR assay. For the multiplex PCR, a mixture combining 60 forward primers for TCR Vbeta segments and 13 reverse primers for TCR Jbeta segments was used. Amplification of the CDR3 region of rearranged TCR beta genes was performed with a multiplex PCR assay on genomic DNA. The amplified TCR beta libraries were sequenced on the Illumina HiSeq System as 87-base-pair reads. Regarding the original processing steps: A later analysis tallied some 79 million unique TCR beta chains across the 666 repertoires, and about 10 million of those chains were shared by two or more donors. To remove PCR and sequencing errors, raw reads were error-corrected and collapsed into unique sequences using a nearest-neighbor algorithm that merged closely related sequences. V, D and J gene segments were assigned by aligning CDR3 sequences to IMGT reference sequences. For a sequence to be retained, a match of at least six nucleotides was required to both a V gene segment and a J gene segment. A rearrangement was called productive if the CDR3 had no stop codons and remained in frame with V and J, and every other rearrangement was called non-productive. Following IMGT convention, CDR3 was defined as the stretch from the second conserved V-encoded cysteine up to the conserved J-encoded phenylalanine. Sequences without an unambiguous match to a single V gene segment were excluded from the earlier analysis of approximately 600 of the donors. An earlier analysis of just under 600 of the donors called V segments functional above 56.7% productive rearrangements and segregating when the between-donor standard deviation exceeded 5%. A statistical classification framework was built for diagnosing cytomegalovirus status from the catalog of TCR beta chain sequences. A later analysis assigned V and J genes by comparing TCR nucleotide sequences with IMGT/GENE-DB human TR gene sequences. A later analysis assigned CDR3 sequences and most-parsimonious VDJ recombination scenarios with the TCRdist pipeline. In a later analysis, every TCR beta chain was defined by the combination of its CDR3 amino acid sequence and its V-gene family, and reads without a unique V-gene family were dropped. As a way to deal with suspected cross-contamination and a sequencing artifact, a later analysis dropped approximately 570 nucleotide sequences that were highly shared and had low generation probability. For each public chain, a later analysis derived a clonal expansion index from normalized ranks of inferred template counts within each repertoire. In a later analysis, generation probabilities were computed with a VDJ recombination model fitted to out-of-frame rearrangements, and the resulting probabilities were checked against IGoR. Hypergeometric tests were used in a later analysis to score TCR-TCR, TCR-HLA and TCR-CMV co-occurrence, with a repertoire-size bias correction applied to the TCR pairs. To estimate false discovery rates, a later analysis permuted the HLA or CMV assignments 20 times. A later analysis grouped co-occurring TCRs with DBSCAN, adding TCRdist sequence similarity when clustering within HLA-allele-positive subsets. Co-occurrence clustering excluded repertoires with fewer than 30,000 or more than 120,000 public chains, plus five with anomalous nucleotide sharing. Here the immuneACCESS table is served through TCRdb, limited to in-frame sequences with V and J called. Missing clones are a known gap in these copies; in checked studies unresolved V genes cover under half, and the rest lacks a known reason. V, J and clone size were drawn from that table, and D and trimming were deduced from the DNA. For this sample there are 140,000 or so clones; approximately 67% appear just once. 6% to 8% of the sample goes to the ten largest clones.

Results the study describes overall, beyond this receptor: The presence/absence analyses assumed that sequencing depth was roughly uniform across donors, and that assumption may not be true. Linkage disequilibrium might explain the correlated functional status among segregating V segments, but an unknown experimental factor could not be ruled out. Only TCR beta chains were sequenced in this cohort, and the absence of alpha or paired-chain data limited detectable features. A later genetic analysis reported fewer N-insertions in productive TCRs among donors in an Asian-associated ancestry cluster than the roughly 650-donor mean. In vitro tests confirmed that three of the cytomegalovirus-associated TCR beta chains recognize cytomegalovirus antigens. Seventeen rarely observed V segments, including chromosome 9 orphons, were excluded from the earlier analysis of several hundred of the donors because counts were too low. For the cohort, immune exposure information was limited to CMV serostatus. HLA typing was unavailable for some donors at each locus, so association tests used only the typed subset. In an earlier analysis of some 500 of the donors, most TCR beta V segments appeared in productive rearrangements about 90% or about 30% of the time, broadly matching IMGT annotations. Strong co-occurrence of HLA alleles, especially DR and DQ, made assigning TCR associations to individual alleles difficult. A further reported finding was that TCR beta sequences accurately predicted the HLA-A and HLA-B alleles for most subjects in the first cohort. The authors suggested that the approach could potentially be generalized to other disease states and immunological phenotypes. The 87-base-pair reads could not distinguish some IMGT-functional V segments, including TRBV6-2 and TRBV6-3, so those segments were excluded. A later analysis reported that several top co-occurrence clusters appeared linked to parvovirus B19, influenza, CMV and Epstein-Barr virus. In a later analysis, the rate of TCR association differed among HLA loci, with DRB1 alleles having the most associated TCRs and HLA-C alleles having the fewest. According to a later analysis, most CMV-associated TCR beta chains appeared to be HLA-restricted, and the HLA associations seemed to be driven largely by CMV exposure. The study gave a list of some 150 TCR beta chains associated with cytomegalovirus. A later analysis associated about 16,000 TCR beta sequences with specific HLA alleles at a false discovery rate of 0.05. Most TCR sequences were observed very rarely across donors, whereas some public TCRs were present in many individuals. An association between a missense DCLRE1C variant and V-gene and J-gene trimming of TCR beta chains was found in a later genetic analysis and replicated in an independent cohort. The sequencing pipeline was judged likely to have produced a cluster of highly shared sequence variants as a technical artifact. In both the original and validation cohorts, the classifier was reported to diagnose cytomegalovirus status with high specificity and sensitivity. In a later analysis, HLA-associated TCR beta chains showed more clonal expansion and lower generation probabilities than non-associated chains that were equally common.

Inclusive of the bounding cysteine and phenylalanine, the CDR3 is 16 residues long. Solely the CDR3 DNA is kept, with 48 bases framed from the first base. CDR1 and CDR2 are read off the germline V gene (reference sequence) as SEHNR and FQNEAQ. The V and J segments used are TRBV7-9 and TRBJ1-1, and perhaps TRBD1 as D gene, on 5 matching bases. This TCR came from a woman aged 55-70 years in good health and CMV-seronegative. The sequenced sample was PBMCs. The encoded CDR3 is CSSSSDSGGQNTEAFF. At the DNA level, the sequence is TGTTCCAGCAGCTCCGACTCCGGGGGTCAGAACACTGAAGCTTTCTTT.